Shown below are 6 T cell receptor beta chains from a single sample sequenced in a study of molecular identifiers for immune sequencing clone quantification. TCRdb re-called the PCR reads through MiXCR, storing one row per CDR3 protein. Of a few hundred thousand distinct CDR3 sequences in the sample, less than 30% were seen once. Sequencing input: naive CD8+ T cells from blood, with Jurkat cell RNA spiked in. Subset meaning: FACS-sorted CD8+CD4-CCR7+CD45RA+ naive T cells. These receptors were taken from a human donor in good health. Some libraries in this study had Jurkat cell RNA spiked in.

Points on this clonotype: Compared with germline, one end of the junction differs, possibly owing to a read error. J is TRBJ2-5 and V is TRBV7-3, with D possibly TRBD2 on 6 matching bases. CDR3 length: 16 amino acids. Germline V gene data show CDR1 as SGHTA and CDR2 as FQGTGA. In DNA form, the CDR3 reads TGTGCCAGCAGCCCGCCGGGACGGGGGATTTCAGAGACCCGGTGCTTC. This sequence encodes CASSPPGRGISETRCF.

This clonotype was seen repeatedly, ten times or more. The V gene is TRBV4-3, the J gene TRBJ1-1, with D perhaps matching TRBD1 (5 bases). This CDR3 has 15 amino acids. Trimming removed 0 bases from V and 5 bases from J, with 13 bases in between. CDR1 is LGHNA and CDR2 is YSLEER in the germline V gene. CDR3 region: CASSQDGGGSTEAFF. CDR3 in DNA: TGCGCCAGCAGCCAAGATGGGGGAGGCTCGACTGAAGCTTTCTTT.

This clonotype has a handful of counts. V and J are TRBV3-1 and TRBJ2-1; D perhaps matches TRBD1 (6 bases). CDR3 size: 15 residues. Germline lookup yields CDR1 LGHDT and CDR2 YNNKEL (reference sequence). The ends were cut back, 2 bases at V and 8 bases at J, with 16 bases in the middle. The DNA of the CDR3 is TGTGCCAGCAGCCAATTCACACAGGGACATGATGAGCAGTTCTTC. Translated: CASSQFTQGHDEQFF.

The rearrangement links TRBV6-1 to TRBJ2-7; D is unresolved. V was pared by 2 bases and J by 5 bases, with 16 bases between. This CDR3 spans 15 amino acids. Germline V lookup: CDR1 MNHNS, CDR2 SASEGT. CDR3 DNA: TGTGCCAGCAGTGAAATCGACGCCTGGGGTGACGAGCAGTACTTC. As protein: CASSEIDAWGDEQYF.

Concerning this clonotype itself: A single base separates this from a much larger clone, so it may be a read error. This chain uses TRBV20-1 with TRBJ2-4; D gene ambiguous. CDR1 DFQATT and CDR2 SNEGSKA come from the germline V gene (reference sequence). The CDR3 spans 13 residues. V lost 6 bases and J lost 3, with 12 bases in between. The CDR3: CSASSRNKNIQYF. The CDR3 nucleotides are TGCAGTGCGTCCAGCCGAAACAAAAACATTCAGTACTTC.

A note on this clonotype: A read error is possible here, since a much larger clone lies one base away. Since the CDR3 does not end with the conserved phenylalanine or tryptophan, this likely comes from a read error. In DNA form, the CDR3 reads TGTGCCAGCAGCAACGGACTAACACAAGAGACCCAGTACATC. Translation: CASSNGLTQETQYI. The V and J genes are TRBV5-3 and TRBJ2-5; D possibly corresponds to TRBD2 (6 bases). TRBV5-3 is annotated as an ORF whose role is uncertain. CDR3 length: 14 amino acids. Trimming left V 8 bases short and J 2 bases short, with 16 bases between.